Below, 2 T cell receptor beta chains from the same sample are listed, as sequenced in a study of molecular identifiers for immune sequencing clone quantification. TCRdb re-called the PCR reads with MiXCR, one entry per CDR3 protein. The repertoire holds about 68,000 distinct CDR3 sequences, over 15% seen once, with roughly 1.5% in the top ten. Specimen: naive CD8+ T cells from blood, with Jurkat cell RNA spiked in. Stated subset: FACS-sorted CD8+CD4-CCR7+CD45RA+ naive T cells. These receptors came from a human donor in good health. Some libraries in this study had Jurkat cell RNA spiked in.

This clonotype was observed at least ten times. The chain couples TRBV3-1 to TRBJ2-7; 12 bases align to TRBD2. Trimming took 1 base from V and 3 from J; bases not matched to a gene: 7. Germline V gene data show CDR1 as LGHDT and CDR2 as YNNKEL (reference sequence). CDR3 length equals 17 residues. Written as DNA, the CDR3 is TGTGCCAGCAGCCAAGGACTAGCGGGAGAGAAGAACTACGAGCAGTACTTC. Its translation: CASSQGLAGEKNYEQYF.

This clonotype was seen repeatedly, ten times or more. The rearrangement joins TRBV10-3 to TRBJ1-5; the D gene is possibly TRBD1 (5 bases). The CDR3 is 15 residues long. The V gene lost 2 bases and the J gene lost 2 bases, with 10 bases spanning the gap. CDR1 is ENHRY, CDR2 SYGVKD, per germline. CDR3 sequence reads: CAISEPGYGNQPQHF. CDR3 coding DNA: TGTGCCATCAGTGAGCCAGGGTATGGCAATCAGCCCCAGCATTTT.